This T cell receptor beta chain was recorded in a study of response to subunit inactivated influenza vaccine. Study results and caveats: Few additional T cells are recruited per seasonal influenza vaccination, authors suggested.

Notes on this clonotype: Its antigen is as yet unknown.

The CDR3 contains 14 residues. Trimming stripped 1 base from V and 7 bases from J, with 14 bases between. CDR1 is SEHNR and CDR2 is FQNEAQ in the germline V gene (reference sequence). TCRdb re-derived calls from the RT-PCR reads in MiXCR, one entry per CDR3 protein. The sample lists hundreds of thousands of distinct CDR3 sequences, 15% to 18% seen once, with approximately 10% in the top ten. This sample comprised PBMCs from blood, obtained about 12 days after vaccination. The sequence derives from a man aged 50-60 years who received an inactivated influenza vaccine. The genes are TRBV7-9 and TRBJ2-7, with a tentative D call TRBD1 (6 bases). The CDR3 region has the DNA TGTGCCAGCAGCTTAGGATTTCAGGGGCGGGAGCAGTACTTC. Protein: CASSLGFQGREQYF.